The T cell receptor (beta chain) described here comes from a study of cytomegalovirus exposure and HLA in healthy donors. Germline-derived CDR1 and CDR2 are SNHLY and FYNNEI. V dropped 7 bases and J dropped 4; count of bases not matched to a gene: 15. This CDR3 has 18 residues. PCR amplification relied on 60 Vbeta primers (plus 13 Jbeta primers). Method: immunoSEQ multiplex PCR; TCRdb's copy keeps in-frame clones and lacks some. Here the sample spans about 98,000 clones, 55% to 75% being singletons. This clone showed up just once. The source of this sequence is a man aged 45-65 years in good health and CMV-seronegative. This chain joins TRBV2 and TRBJ2-6; 8 bases line up with TRBD2. Sequenced input: PBMCs. The CDR3 reads CASIRPGGAQSGANVLTF. Here the CDR3 DNA reads TGTGCCAGCATCCGTCCGGGGGGGGCACAGTCCGGGGCCAACGTCCTGACTTTC.